The 8 T cell receptor beta chains in this list originate from one sample, sequenced in a study of blood T cell repertoires in COVID-19. Here immunoSEQ multiplex PCR was the method, and the copy in TCRdb shows in-frame clones only, minus some. The data show 120,000 or so clones, roughly nine tenths seen once. Sequences were obtained from peripheral blood. Source of these receptors: a man aged 45 to 65 with active COVID-19.

The rearrangement uses TRBV9 and TRBJ2-1; D is perhaps TRBD2 (6 bases). CDR3 size: 15 residues. The V end lost 3 bases, the J end lost 3 bases, and 13 bases lay between the germline ends. CDR1 and CDR2 (germline): SGDLS, YYNGEE. The CDR3, as DNA: TGTGCCAGCAGCGCGCGACTAGTTAACTACAATGAGCAGTTCTTC. Translated: CASSARLVNYNEQFF.

J is TRBJ1-1 and V is TRBV14; D may be TRBD1 (5 bases). There are 15 residues in the CDR3. The V gene lost 4 bases and the J gene lost 11 bases, with 23 bases spanning the gap. Germline V gene lookup returns CDR1 SGHDN and CDR2 FVKESK. The DNA of the CDR3 is TGTGCCAGCAGCCCCCCGTCGAGTCCGGGGGATGACGCTTTCTTT. Encoded protein: CASSPPSSPGDDAFF.

The rearrangement links TRBV5-1 to TRBJ2-2, with 9 positions matching TRBD2. The J segment lost 0 bases and the V segment lost 4 bases, leaving 4 bases of the junction unmatched. The CDR3 totals 16 residues. The germline gives CDR1 SGHRS, CDR2 YFSETQ. For the CDR3, the DNA is TGCGCCAGCAGCCAGACTAGCGGAACGAACACCGGGGAGCTGTTTTTT. It translates to CASSQTSGTNTGELFF.

The chain couples TRBV6-2 or TRBV6-3 to TRBJ2-5; perhaps TRBD2 as D (6 bases). Deletions cut 3 bases from V and 0 bases from J, with 11 bases between. CDR3 length: 15 residues. Germline V lookup: CDR1 MNHEY, CDR2 SVGEGT. The CDR3 is CASSYVGGNQETQYF. In DNA form, the CDR3 reads TGTGCCAGCAGTTATGTGGGAGGAAACCAAGAGACCCAGTACTTC.

This clone was seen just once. This chain uses TRBV25-1 with TRBJ2-1; 9 nucleotides align to TRBD2. With V trimmed by 1 base and J by 3 bases, 4 bases remained unmatched. The CDR3 covers 16 residues. Germline V gene data show CDR1 as MGHDK and CDR2 as SYGVNS. This CDR3 reads CASSELGGGDYNEQFF. CDR3 coding DNA: TGTGCCAGCAGTGAATTGGGCGGGGGGGACTACAATGAGCAGTTCTTC.

J is TRBJ2-5 and V is TRBV5-1; tentative D call: TRBD1 (5 bases). Per the germline V gene, CDR1 is SGHRS and CDR2 is YFSETQ. The CDR3 has 15 residues. V lost 0 bases to trimming and J lost 4 bases, with 13 bases between them. In DNA, the CDR3 is TGCGCCAGCAGCTTGGAGGGGTTAGGGTCAGAGACCCAGTACTTC. Its translation is CASSLEGLGSETQYF.

The J gene is TRBJ2-5, the V gene TRBV6-6; TRBD1 matches 8 bases. The V and J ends lost 4 bases and 5 bases, in that order; junction bases with no gene match: 12. The CDR3 loop spans 16 amino acids. Looked up from germline, CDR1 is MNHNY and CDR2 is SVGAGI (reference sequence). The chain's CDR3 is CASSSPGQGAGETQYF. The CDR3 DNA follows: TGTGCCAGCAGTTCCCCCGGTCAGGGGGCAGGGGAGACCCAGTACTTC.

This chain links TRBV6-1 with TRBJ2-3; 8 bases line up with TRBD2. Trimming took 0 bases from V and 1 from J; bases not matched to a gene: 3. Germline CDR1 reads MNHNS; CDR2 reads SASEGT. CDR3 length: 16 residues. The CDR3 DNA reads TGTGCCAGCAGTGAAGCGGCGGGGGGCGGCACAGATACGCAGTATTTT. This encodes CASSEAAGGGTDTQYF.